Shown below are 29 T cell receptor beta chains from a single sample sequenced in a study of cytomegalovirus exposure and HLA in healthy donors. The PCR had 60 Vbeta and 13 Jbeta primers. This table comes from immunoSEQ multiplex PCR, and its TCRdb copy is limited to in-frame clones, with some not included. Reported are 140,000 to 150,000 clones; the ten largest clones contain 1.5% to 2%. Sequencing input: PBMCs. These receptors all stem from a woman aged 45-60 years in good health and CMV-seronegative.

This rearrangement joins TRBV2 to TRBJ1-2, with D unresolved. Between the trimmed V and J ends, which lost 3 bases and 8 bases, there was a span of 13 bases. Germline assignment: CDR1 SNHLY and CDR2 FYNNEI. CDR3 length: 13 residues. Written as DNA, the CDR3 is TGTGCCAGCAGTGACGGGTTGGCGCGCGGCTACACCTTC. As protein: CASSDGLARGYTF.

The rearrangement links TRBV5-5 to TRBJ2-5; 7 nucleotides agree with TRBD1. Germline values: CDR1 SGHKS, CDR2 YYEKEE (reference sequence). Losses at the gene ends were 2 bases for V and 0 bases for J; bases not matched to a gene: 4. The CDR3 totals 15 residues. CDR3 sequence reads: CASSLGTANQETQYF. The CDR3 DNA reads as TGTGCCAGCAGCTTAGGGACAGCCAACCAAGAGACCCAGTACTTC. The full variable domain, with the rest looked up from reference TRBV5-5 and TRBJ2-5, is DAGVTQSPTHLIKTRGQQVTLRCSPISGHKSVSWYQQVLGQGPQFIFQYYEKEERGRGNFPDRFSARQFPNYSSELNVNALLLGDSALYLCASSLGTANQETQYFGPGTRLLVL.

V is TRBV30 and J is TRBJ2-3, with 9 bases aligning to TRBD2. The germline gives CDR1 GTSNPN, CDR2 SVGIG (reference sequence). CDR3 length equals 15 residues. V was pared by 0 bases and J by 7 bases, with 8 bases of the junction left unmatched. CDR3 nucleotide sequence: TGTGCCTGGAGTGTATCGGCGGGGGGGCCAAATACGCAGTATTTT. Amino acids: CAWSVSAGGPNTQYF.

The V and J genes are TRBV6-6 and TRBJ2-1, with 10 bases matching TRBD2. The CDR3 runs 15 residues. Germline V gene sequence: CDR1 MNHNY, CDR2 SVGAGI (reference sequence). V dropped 4 bases and J dropped 6; count of bases not matched to a gene: 6. As DNA, the CDR3 is TGTGCCAGCAGTTCAAGCGGGAGGGCGGTCAATGAGCAGTTCTTC. Protein product: CASSSSGRAVNEQFF.

The chain employs TRBV4-1 and TRBJ2-5; D ambiguous. Trimming removed 1 base from V and 2 bases from J, with 8 bases in between. This CDR3 spans 14 amino acids. Germline values: CDR1 MGHRA, CDR2 YSYEKL. The CDR3 here is CASSQATKQETQYF. CDR3 bases: TGCGCCAGCAGCCAAGCTACTAAGCAAGAGACCCAGTACTTC.

V usage is TRBV5-4 and J usage is TRBJ2-6, with 8 bases that match TRBD1. The germline V gene encodes CDR1 SGHNT and CDR2 YYREEE (reference sequence). The CDR3 runs 18 residues. Losses at the gene ends were 3 bases for V and 0 bases for J; bases not matched to a gene: 8. CDR3 in DNA: TGTGCCAGCAGCTCAGTCCCAGGGGGCGCCTCTGGGGCCAACGTCCTGACTTTC. Residues: CASSSVPGGASGANVLTF. Using reference TRBV5-4 and TRBJ2-6 for the parts outside the CDR3, the full variable domain is ETGVTQSPTHLIKTRGQQVTLRCSSQSGHNTVSWYQQALGQGPQFIFQYYREEENGRGNFPPRFSGLQFPNYSSELNVNALELDDSALYLCASSSVPGGASGANVLTFGAGSRLTVL.

This chain links TRBV29-1 with TRBJ2-5; TRBD1 might be the D (5 bases). The DNA end is more similar to TRBJ2-7, so the J call may be wrong. Germline CDR1 reads SQVTM; CDR2 reads ANQGSEA. This CDR3 contains 12 residues. The CDR3 nucleotides read TGCAGCGTTGAACAGGGAACCCACGAGCAGTACTTC. Residues: CSVEQGTHEQYF.

The rearrangement links TRBV5-1 to TRBJ2-2; TRBD2 might be the D (6 bases). V dropped 0 bases and J dropped 7 bases, with 16 bases sitting between them. The germline CDR1 and CDR2 sequences are SGHRS and YFSETQ. The CDR3 has 16 amino acids. CDR3 loop: CASSLATGLINGELFF. The CDR3 DNA follows: TGCGCCAGCAGCTTGGCCACGGGACTTATAAACGGGGAGCTGTTTTTT.

The chain combines TRBV19 with TRBJ1-2, with D possibly TRBD1 on 6 matching bases. There are 13 residues in the CDR3. Germline V lookup: CDR1 LNHDA, CDR2 SQIVND (reference sequence). The V and J ends lost 2 bases and 2 bases respectively, with 6 bases between them. The CDR3 loop reads CASSITGNYGYTF. The CDR3 nucleotides are TGTGCCAGTAGTATAACAGGGAACTATGGCTACACCTTC.

The chain has TRBV14 and TRBJ2-1, with 7 bases identical to TRBD2. Germline loops: CDR1 SGHDN, CDR2 FVKESK. The CDR3 contains 15 residues. J was trimmed by 4 bases and V by 3 bases; bases with no gene match: 6. CDR3 amino acids: CASSQSSGFYNEQFF. The CDR3 region has the DNA TGTGCCAGCAGCCAGTCTAGCGGTTTTTACAATGAGCAGTTCTTC.

J is TRBJ1-4 and V is TRBV4-2; 9 bases match TRBD1. CDR1 LGHNA and CDR2 YNFKEQ come from the germline V gene. This CDR3 comprises 15 residues. V dropped 8 bases and J dropped 8; count of bases not matched to a gene: 12. In DNA, the CDR3 is TGTGCCAGCTCGCGGACAGGGGACGGTAGAGAAAAACTGTTTTTT. Translated, it gives CASSRTGDGREKLFF.

The chain uses TRBV5-1 and TRBJ1-2; no clear D. The V end lost 0 bases, the J end lost 6 bases, and 9 bases lay between the germline ends. Per germline, CDR1 SGHRS and CDR2 YFSETQ. CDR3 length: 13 residues. This CDR3 reads CASSLANRDGYTF. DNA of the CDR3: TGCGCCAGCAGCTTGGCGAACCGGGATGGCTACACCTTC.

The chain uses TRBV5-8 and TRBJ2-5, with 11 nucleotides matching TRBD2. V gave up 2 bases and J gave up 2 bases; unmatched junction bases: 5. Germline CDR1 reads SGHTS; CDR2 reads YDEGEE. This CDR3 has 16 residues. The CDR3 loop is CASSFSGTSGQETQYF. The CDR3 region has the DNA TGTGCCAGCAGCTTCTCCGGGACTAGCGGACAAGAGACCCAGTACTTC.

The chain links TRBV19 to TRBJ2-2; TRBD2 matches 8 bases. There are 14 residues in the CDR3. J was trimmed by 8 bases and V by 4 bases; bases with no gene match: 6. Germline-derived CDR1 and CDR2 are LNHDA and SQIVND (reference sequence). CDR3 in DNA: TGTGCCAGTAGTACCACGGGAGGGGCAGGGGAGCTGTTTTTT. It translates to CASSTTGGAGELFF. The complete variable domain, with remaining parts taken from reference TRBV19 and TRBJ2-2, reads DGGITQSPKYLFRKEGQNVTLSCEQNLNHDAMYWYRQDPGQGLRLIYYSQIVNDFQKGDIAEGYSVSREKKESFPLTVTSAQKNPTAFYLCASSTTGGAGELFFGEGSRLTVL.

The rearrangement joins TRBV5-1 to TRBJ2-7; 10 bases align to TRBD2. The J segment lost 3 bases and the V segment lost 4 bases, leaving 7 bases of the junction unmatched. The CDR3 totals 15 residues. Per germline, CDR1 SGHRS and CDR2 YFSETQ. CDR3 loop: CASSLGAGGSYEQYF. DNA of the CDR3: TGCGCCAGCAGCCTGGGAGCGGGGGGGAGCTACGAGCAGTACTTC. The full variable domain, completed using reference TRBV5-1 and TRBJ2-7, is KAGVTQTPRYLIKTRGQQVTLSCSPISGHRSVSWYQQTPGQGLQFLFEYFSETQRNKGNFPGRFSGRQFSNSRSEMNVSTLELGDSALYLCASSLGAGGSYEQYFGPGTRLTVT.

The gene calls are TRBV9 and TRBJ2-5, with TRBD2 as a possible D gene (7 bases). This CDR3 region has 15 residues. CDR1 and CDR2 from the germline V gene are SGDLS and YYNGEE. Trimming took 4 bases from V and 2 from J, leaving 15 bases between them. The CDR3: CASSPGGGGQETQYF. CDR3 in DNA: TGTGCCAGCAGCCCCGGAGGGGGGGGACAAGAGACCCAGTACTTC.

This chain uses TRBV5-1 with TRBJ2-3; 15 positions agree with TRBD2. The ends lost 4 bases at V and 5 bases at J; junction bases unmatched: 5. Per the germline V gene, CDR1 is SGHRS and CDR2 is YFSETQ. CDR3 length equals 16 residues. In nucleotides, the CDR3 is TGCGCCAGCAGCCCCGGGACTAGCGGGAGGAGAGATACGCAGTATTTT. Protein sequence: CASSPGTSGRRDTQYF.

The chain links TRBV7-9 to TRBJ1-2; 9 bases are a match to TRBD1. From germline, CDR1 is SEHNR and CDR2 FQNEAQ (reference sequence). J gave up 4 bases and V 0 bases, and 6 bases lay outside the gene matches. The CDR3 has 16 residues. In DNA form, the CDR3 reads TGTGCCAGCAGCTTAGCCCCCGGGACAGGGAGCTATGGCTACACCTTC. Protein product: CASSLAPGTGSYGYTF.

V is TRBV6-5 and J is TRBJ2-7; maybe TRBD1 (6 bases). The V end lost 0 bases, the J end lost 2 bases, and 8 bases lay between the germline ends. Per the germline V gene, CDR1 is MNHEY and CDR2 is SVGAGI. The CDR3 extends over 14 amino acids. In nucleotides, the CDR3 is TGTGCCAGCAGTTACTCGGACAGCGCCTACGAGCAGTACTTC. It codes for CASSYSDSAYEQYF.

The chain couples TRBV4-1 to TRBJ1-1, with TRBD1 identical over 9 bases. The germline gives CDR1 MGHRA, CDR2 YSYEKL. The CDR3 has 14 amino acids. The V gene end was trimmed by 6 bases and the J gene end by 3 bases; junction bases not matched to a gene: 5. The CDR3 DNA sequence: TGCGCCAGCAGTCTGGACAGGGGCGACACTGAAGCTTTCTTT. Protein: CASSLDRGDTEAFF.

The CDR3 bases are TGCAGTGCCACAGATTACGAGCAGTACTTC. Translation: CSATDYEQYF. J is TRBJ2-7 and V is TRBV20-1; D is ambiguous. The CDR3 has 10 amino acids. V shed 6 bases and J shed 4 bases, with 7 bases lying between them. Germline CDR1 and CDR2: DFQATT and SNEGSKA (reference sequence).

The V and J genes are TRBV9 and TRBJ2-7, with D tentatively TRBD2 (5 bases). Germline CDR1 SGDLS, CDR2 YYNGEE. The CDR3 is made up of 15 amino acids. V gave up 0 bases and J gave up 2 bases, with 12 bases separating them. As DNA, the CDR3 is TGTGCCAGCAGCGTAGGAGGGCCGGGGACCTACGAGCAGTACTTC. Translation: CASSVGGPGTYEQYF.

The genes are TRBV20-1 and TRBJ2-1, with D uncertain. The germline V gene has CDR1 DFQATT and CDR2 SNEGSKA (reference sequence). The germline V and J ends were trimmed by 0 bases and 11 bases, with 8 bases remaining between them. The CDR3 spans 11 residues. CDR3 sequence reads: CSARDMGKQFF. Here the CDR3 DNA reads TGCAGTGCTAGAGATATGGGCAAGCAGTTCTTC.

The chain carries TRBV5-4 and TRBJ1-1, with 7 bases identical to TRBD1. The CDR3 is made up of 13 amino acids. The germline V gene has CDR1 SGHNT and CDR2 YYREEE (reference sequence). The V gene end was trimmed by 4 bases and the J gene end by 3 bases; junction bases not matched to a gene: 3. The CDR3 here is CASSAQGDTEAFF. The CDR3 DNA sequence: TGTGCCAGCAGCGCTCAGGGGGACACTGAAGCTTTCTTT.

The genes are TRBV4-1 and TRBJ2-1, with 11 bases aligning to TRBD2. The V and J ends lost 0 bases and 0 bases, in that order; junction bases with no gene match: 10. The germline V gene has CDR1 MGHRA and CDR2 YSYEKL. The CDR3 sequence is 20 residues long. CDR3 nucleotides: TGCGCCAGCAGCCAAGATCGGCCTAGCGGGAGGTTGAGCTCCTACAATGAGCAGTTCTTC. Translated: CASSQDRPSGRLSSYNEQFF.

The chain links TRBV30 to TRBJ1-2, with no clear D. Germline assignment: CDR1 GTSNPN and CDR2 SVGIG (reference sequence). The CDR3 extends over 14 amino acids. The germline V and J ends were trimmed by 6 bases and 3 bases, with 17 bases remaining between them. CDR3 nucleotide sequence: TGTGCCTGCCCTCGGGGAGGCACTCACTATGGCTACACCTTC. Translation gives CACPRGGTHYGYTF.

The chain combines TRBV19 with TRBJ2-6; D uncertain. This CDR3 comprises 17 residues. V was pared by 7 bases and J by 4 bases, with 20 bases between. Germline V lookup: CDR1 LNHDA, CDR2 SQIVND (reference sequence). The CDR3 nucleotides read TGTGCCAGTAAGAAGTTCCCGCAGTCCTCGGGGGCCAACGTCCTGACTTTC. Translating gives CASKKFPQSSGANVLTF. Combining the CDR3 with reference TRBV19 and TRBJ2-6 gives the whole variable domain DGGITQSPKYLFRKEGQNVTLSCEQNLNHDAMYWYRQDPGQGLRLIYYSQIVNDFQKGDIAEGYSVSREKKESFPLTVTSAQKNPTAFYLCASKKFPQSSGANVLTFGAGSRLTVL.

The V call is TRBV10-3, the J call TRBJ2-1, with TRBD1 matching 7 bases. The length of the CDR3 is 15 residues. J lost 0 bases, V lost 3 bases, and 2 bases had no gene match. CDR1 is ENHRY and CDR2 is SYGVKD in the germline V gene. In DNA, the CDR3 is TGTGCCATCAGTGAATCAGGGGGCTCCTACAATGAGCAGTTCTTC. It yields the protein CAISESGGSYNEQFF.

The chain uses TRBV27 and TRBJ1-5, with a possible D match to TRBD1 (6 bases). This CDR3 comprises 14 residues. Trimming cost V 2 bases and J 5 bases, with 10 bases left between them. Germline V gene sequence: CDR1 MNHEY, CDR2 SMNVEV (reference sequence). The CDR3: CASSLADSDQPQHF. As DNA, the CDR3 is TGTGCCAGCAGTTTAGCGGACAGTGATCAGCCCCAGCATTTT.